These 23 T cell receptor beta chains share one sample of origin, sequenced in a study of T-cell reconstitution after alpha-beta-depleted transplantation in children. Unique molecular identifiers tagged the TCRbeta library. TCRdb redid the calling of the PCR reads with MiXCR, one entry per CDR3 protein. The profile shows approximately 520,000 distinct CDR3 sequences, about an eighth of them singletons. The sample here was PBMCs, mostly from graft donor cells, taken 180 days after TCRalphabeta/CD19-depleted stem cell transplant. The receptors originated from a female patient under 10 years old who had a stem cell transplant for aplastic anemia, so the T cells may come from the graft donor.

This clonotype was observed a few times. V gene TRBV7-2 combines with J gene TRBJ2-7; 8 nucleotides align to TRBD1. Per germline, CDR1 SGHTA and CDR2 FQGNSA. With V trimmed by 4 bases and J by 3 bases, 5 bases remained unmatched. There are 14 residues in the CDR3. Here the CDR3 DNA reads TGTGCCAGCAGCTCGGCCGGACAGGGCTACGAGCAGTACGTC. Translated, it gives CASSSAGQGYEQYV.

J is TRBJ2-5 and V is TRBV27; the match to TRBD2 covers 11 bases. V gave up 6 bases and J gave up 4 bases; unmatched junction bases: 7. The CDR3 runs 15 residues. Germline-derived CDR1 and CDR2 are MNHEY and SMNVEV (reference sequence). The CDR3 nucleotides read TGTGCCAGCAGAACCGTAGCGGGAGGGGGAGAGACCCAGTACTTC. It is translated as CASRTVAGGGETQYF.

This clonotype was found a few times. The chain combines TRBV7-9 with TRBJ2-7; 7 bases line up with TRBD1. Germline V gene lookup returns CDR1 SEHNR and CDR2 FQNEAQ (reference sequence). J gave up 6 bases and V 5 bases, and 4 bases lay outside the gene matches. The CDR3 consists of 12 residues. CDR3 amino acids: CASSLTGLEQYV. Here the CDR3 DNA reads TGTGCCAGCAGCCTGACAGGGCTCGAGCAGTACGTC.

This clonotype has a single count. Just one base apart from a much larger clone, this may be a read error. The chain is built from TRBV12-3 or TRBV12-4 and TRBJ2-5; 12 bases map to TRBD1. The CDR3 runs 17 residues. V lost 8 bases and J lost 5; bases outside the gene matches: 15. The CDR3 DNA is TGTGCCAGCGCGACGCCGGGACAGGGGGCGCCGCGCGAGACCCAGTACTTC. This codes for CASATPGQGAPRETQYF.

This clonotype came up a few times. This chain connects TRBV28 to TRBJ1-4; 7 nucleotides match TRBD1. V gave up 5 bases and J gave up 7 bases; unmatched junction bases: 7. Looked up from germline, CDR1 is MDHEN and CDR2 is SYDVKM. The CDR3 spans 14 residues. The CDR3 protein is CASSIGGFSEKLFF. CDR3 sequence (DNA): TGTGCCAGCAGTATAGGGGGCTTTAGTGAAAAACTGTTTTTT. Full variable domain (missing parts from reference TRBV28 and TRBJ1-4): DVKVTQSSRYLVKRTGEKVFLECVQDMDHENMFWYRQDPGLGLRLIYFSYDVKMKEKGDIPEGYSVSREKKERFSLILESASTNQTSMYLCASSIGGFSEKLFFGSGTQLSVL.

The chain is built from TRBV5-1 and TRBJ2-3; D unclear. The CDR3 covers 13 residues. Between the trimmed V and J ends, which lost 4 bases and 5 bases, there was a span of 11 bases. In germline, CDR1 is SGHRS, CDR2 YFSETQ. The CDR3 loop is CASSTRARDTQYF. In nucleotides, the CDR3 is TGCGCCAGCAGCACCCGCGCGAGAGATACGCAGTATTTT.

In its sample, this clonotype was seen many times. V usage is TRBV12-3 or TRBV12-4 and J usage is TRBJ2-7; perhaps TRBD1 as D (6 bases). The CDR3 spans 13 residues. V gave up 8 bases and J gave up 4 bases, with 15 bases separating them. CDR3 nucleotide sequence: TGTGCCAGCGGACCGCAGGGGTGGTACGAGCAGTACTTC. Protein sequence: CASGPQGWYEQYF.

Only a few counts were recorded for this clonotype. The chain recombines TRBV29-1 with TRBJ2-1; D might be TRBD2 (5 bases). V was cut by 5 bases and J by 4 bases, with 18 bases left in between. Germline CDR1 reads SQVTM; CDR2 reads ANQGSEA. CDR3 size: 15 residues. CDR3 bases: TGCAGCGTTCGAGGGAAAACCAGTACATACAATGAGCAGTTCTTC. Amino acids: CSVRGKTSTYNEQFF.

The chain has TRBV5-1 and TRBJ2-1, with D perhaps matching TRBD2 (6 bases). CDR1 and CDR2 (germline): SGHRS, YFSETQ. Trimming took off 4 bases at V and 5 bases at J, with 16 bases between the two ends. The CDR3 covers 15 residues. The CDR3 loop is CASSLGSGRHNEQFF. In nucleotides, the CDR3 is TGCGCCAGCAGCCTGGGGAGCGGGCGCCACAATGAGCAGTTCTTC.

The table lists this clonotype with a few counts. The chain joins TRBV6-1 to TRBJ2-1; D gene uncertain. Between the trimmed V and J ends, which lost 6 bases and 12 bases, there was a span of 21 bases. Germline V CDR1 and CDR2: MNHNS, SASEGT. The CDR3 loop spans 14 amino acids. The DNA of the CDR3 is TGTGCCAGCAGGCAAACCGACGAACGACTTGGGCAGTTCTTC. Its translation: CASRQTDERLGQFF.

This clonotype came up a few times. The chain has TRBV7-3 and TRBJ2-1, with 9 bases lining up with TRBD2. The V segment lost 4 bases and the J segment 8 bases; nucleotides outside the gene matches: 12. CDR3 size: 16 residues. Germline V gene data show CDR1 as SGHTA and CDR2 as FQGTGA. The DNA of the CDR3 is TGTGCCAGCAGCTCCTATAGCGGGAGAGCAGGGGATGAGCAGTTCTTC. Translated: CASSSYSGRAGDEQFF.

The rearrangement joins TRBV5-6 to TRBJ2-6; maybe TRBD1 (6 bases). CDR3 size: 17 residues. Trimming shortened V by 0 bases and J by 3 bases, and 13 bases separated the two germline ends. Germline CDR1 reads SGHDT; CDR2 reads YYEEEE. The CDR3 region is CASSLVAGANGANVLTF. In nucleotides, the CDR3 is TGTGCCAGCAGCTTGGTGGCAGGGGCGAATGGGGCCAACGTCCTGACTTTC.

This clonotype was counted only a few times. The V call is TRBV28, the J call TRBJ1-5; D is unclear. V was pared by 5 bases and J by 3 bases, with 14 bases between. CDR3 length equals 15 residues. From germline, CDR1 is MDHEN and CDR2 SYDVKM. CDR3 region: CASSSPGTINQPQHF. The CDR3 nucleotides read TGTGCCAGCAGTAGCCCCGGCACTATCAATCAGCCCCAGCATTTT.

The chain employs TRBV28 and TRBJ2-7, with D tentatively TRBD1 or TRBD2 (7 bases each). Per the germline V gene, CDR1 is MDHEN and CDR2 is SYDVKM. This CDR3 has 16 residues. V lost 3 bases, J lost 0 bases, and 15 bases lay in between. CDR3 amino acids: CASSFQDRDYSYEQYF. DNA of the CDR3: TGTGCCAGCAGTTTCCAAGACAGGGACTACTCCTACGAGCAGTACTTC.

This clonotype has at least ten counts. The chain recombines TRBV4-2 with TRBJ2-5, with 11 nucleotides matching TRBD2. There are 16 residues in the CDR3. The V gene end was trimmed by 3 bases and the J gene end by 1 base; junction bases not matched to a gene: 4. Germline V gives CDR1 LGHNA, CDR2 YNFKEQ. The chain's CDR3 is CASSHVGLAVQETQYF. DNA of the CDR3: TGTGCCAGCAGCCACGTGGGACTAGCGGTCCAAGAGACCCAGTACTTC.

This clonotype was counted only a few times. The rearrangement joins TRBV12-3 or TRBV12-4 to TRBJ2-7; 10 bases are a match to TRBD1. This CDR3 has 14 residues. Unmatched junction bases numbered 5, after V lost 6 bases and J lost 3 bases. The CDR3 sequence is CASRSRDRGYEQYF. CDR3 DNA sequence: TGTGCCAGCAGGTCCCGGGACAGGGGCTACGAGCAGTACTTC.

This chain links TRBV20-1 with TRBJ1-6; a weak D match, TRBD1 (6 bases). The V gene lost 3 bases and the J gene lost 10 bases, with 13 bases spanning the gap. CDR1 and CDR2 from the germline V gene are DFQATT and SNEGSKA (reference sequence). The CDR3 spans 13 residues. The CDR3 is CSASFRGVSPLHF. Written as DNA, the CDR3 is TGCAGTGCTAGTTTCAGGGGAGTATCACCCCTCCACTTT.

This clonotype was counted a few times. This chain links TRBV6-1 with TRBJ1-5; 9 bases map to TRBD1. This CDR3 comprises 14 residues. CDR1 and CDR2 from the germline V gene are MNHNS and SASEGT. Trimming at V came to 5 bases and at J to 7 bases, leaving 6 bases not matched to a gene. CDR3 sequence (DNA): TGTGCCAGCAGTCCTACAGGGGGCTTGCAGCCCCAGCATTTT. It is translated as CASSPTGGLQPQHF.

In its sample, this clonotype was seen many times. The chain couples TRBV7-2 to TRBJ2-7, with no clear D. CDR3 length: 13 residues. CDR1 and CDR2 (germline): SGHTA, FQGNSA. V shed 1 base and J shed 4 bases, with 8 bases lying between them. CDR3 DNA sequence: TGTGCCAGCAGCTTAGTGCTGGGTTACGAGCAGTACGTC. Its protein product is CASSLVLGYEQYV.

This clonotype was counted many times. The CDR3 coding sequence is TGTGCCAGCAGCCCGAGCTATAGCGGGAGGGTCTGGAATGAGCAGTTCTTC. Residues: CASSPSYSGRVWNEQFF. The chain uses TRBV7-8 and TRBJ2-1; 11 nucleotides align to TRBD2. The germline V gene encodes CDR1 SGHVS and CDR2 FQNEAQ. This CDR3 comprises 17 residues. Trimming removed 5 bases from V and 7 bases from J; junction bases left unmatched: 13.

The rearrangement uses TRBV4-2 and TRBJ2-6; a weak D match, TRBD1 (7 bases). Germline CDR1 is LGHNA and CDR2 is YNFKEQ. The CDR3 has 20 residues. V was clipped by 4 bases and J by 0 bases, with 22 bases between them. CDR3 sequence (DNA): TGTGCCAGCAGCCGACTGGATCCTCAGGGGGAGGACTCTGGGGCCAACGTCCTGACTTTC. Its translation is CASSRLDPQGEDSGANVLTF.

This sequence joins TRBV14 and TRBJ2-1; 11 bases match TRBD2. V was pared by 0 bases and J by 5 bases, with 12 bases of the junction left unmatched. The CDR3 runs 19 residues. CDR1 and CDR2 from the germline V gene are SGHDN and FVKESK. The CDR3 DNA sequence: TGTGCCAGCAGCCAAGATAGGGGCCTAGCGGGAGGTCGGGACAATGAGCAGTTCTTC. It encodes CASSQDRGLAGGRDNEQFF.

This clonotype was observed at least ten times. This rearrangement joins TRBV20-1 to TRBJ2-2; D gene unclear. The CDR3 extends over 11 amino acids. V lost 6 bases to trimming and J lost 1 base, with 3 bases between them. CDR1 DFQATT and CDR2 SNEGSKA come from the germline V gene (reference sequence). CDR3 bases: TGCAGTGCCGAGAACACCGGGGAGCTGTTTTTT. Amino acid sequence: CSAENTGELFF.